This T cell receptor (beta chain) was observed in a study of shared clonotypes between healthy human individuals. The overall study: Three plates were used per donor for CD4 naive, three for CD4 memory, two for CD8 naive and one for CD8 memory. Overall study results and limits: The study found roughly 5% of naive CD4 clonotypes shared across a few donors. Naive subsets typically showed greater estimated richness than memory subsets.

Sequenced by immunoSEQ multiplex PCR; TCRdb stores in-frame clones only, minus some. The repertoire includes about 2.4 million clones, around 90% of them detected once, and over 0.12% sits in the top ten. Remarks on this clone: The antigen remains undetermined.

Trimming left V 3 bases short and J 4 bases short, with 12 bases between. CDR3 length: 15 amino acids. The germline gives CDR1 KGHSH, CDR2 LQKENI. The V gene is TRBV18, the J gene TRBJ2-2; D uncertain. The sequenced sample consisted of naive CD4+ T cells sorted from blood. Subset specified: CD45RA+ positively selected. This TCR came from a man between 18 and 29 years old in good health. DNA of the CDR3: TGTGCCAGCTCACCCCCTGTGGCCTCCACCGGGGAGCTGTTTTTT. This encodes CASSPPVASTGELFF.